Presented here are 5 T cell receptor beta chains from one specimen sequenced in a study of blood T cell repertoires in COVID-19. Some clones are missing from TCRdb's copy, which holds only in-frame ones; the method was immunoSEQ multiplex PCR. There are about 440,000 clones in the sample; 90% occur only once, and more than 0.55% lies in the top ten. The sample was PBMCs or T cells enriched from blood (not recorded which). These receptors were taken from a man younger than 35 who had recovered from COVID-19.

This clone showed up just a few times. The chain recombines TRBV18 with TRBJ2-7; possibly TRBD2 for D (5 bases). CDR3 size: 14 residues. The germline V gene has CDR1 KGHSH and CDR2 LQKENI. Deletions cut 6 bases from V and 2 bases from J, with 14 bases between. The CDR3 spells CASSPRAEPYEQYF. CDR3 nucleotides: TGTGCCAGCTCGCCCAGAGCGGAGCCCTACGAGCAGTACTTC.

V gene TRBV27 combines with J gene TRBJ1-2; D is unclear. The V end lost 0 bases, the J end lost 8 bases, and 19 bases lay between the germline ends. Per the germline V gene, CDR1 is MNHEY and CDR2 is SMNVEV (reference sequence). The CDR3 extends over 16 amino acids. Here the CDR3 reads CASSLSPGVIGSGYTF. In DNA form, the CDR3 reads TGTGCCAGCAGTTTATCCCCGGGAGTAATTGGATCCGGCTACACCTTC.

The chain has TRBV5-8 and TRBJ1-5; possible D gene TRBD1, 6 bases. The CDR3 covers 15 residues. Germline V gene lookup returns CDR1 SGHTS and CDR2 YDEGEE. V dropped 0 bases and J dropped 7 bases, with 14 bases sitting between them. In DNA, the CDR3 is TGTGCCAGCAGCTTGGGCCGCGGGGGCGGCCAGCCCCAGCATTTT. This codes for CASSLGRGGGQPQHF. Full variable domain (missing parts from reference TRBV5-8 and TRBJ1-5): EAGVTQSPTHLIKTRGQQATLRCSPISGHTSVYWYQQALGLGLQFLLWYDEGEERNRGNFPPRFSGRQFPNYSSELNVNALELEDSALYLCASSLGRGGGQPQHFGDGTRLSIL.

The genes are TRBV12-3 or TRBV12-4 and TRBJ2-7; D gene unclear. The CDR3 spans 12 residues. Trimming shortened V by 5 bases and J by 6 bases, and 11 bases separated the two germline ends. The CDR3 here is CASSQATTEQYF. Written as DNA, the CDR3 is TGTGCCAGCAGTCAGGCGACCACCGAGCAGTACTTC.

This clone was recorded once. The chain uses TRBV27 and TRBJ1-5, with D perhaps TRBD1 (6 bases). The germline CDR1 and CDR2 sequences are MNHEY and SMNVEV (reference sequence). V was trimmed by 6 bases and J by 6 bases, leaving 12 bases between them. This CDR3 comprises 13 residues. The CDR3 is CASSPQGPQPQHF. The CDR3 DNA is TGTGCCAGCAGCCCACAGGGCCCTCAGCCCCAGCATTTT.